This T cell receptor (beta chain) was retrieved from a study of blood T cell repertoires in COVID-19. Across the whole study: T cells, B-cell-depleted T cells, or PBMCs supplied cDNA or gDNA.

Measured with immunoSEQ multiplex PCR; TCRdb has only the in-frame clones, and not every one. This table holds approximately 210,000 clones, 86% found once. There are 14 residues in the CDR3. With 0 bases removed from V and 6 bases from J, the gap between germline ends came to 7 bases. From germline, CDR1 is SGHRS and CDR2 YFSETQ. The receptor was isolated from a woman in her 70s with acute or convalescent COVID-19. This chain connects TRBV5-1 to TRBJ1-6; D might be TRBD1 (6 bases). Sequenced input: peripheral blood. The CDR3 DNA is TGCGCCAGCAGCTTGGAAGGGGGTAATTCACCCCTCCACTTT. The encoded protein is CASSLEGGNSPLHF.